This TCR beta chain comes out of a study of naive and memory T cell subsets. This clonotype occurred many times. The CDR3 contains 13 residues. The V end lost 2 bases, the J end lost 3 bases, and 7 bases lay between the germline ends. Per germline, CDR1 KGHSH and CDR2 LQKENI. Two oligonucleotides, mixed equimolar, formed the beta constant-region primer covering TRBC1 and TRBC2. TCRdb reprocessed the UMI-ligation and nested PCR reads with MiXCR, giving one entry per CDR3 protein. The table has approximately 27,000 distinct CDR3 sequences, around 11% seen once. Source material: effector memory CD4+ T cells from blood. The sample's subset: effector memory, CD45RA- CD27-. This chain links TRBV18 with TRBJ1-2; perhaps TRBD1 as D (5 bases). The sequence came from a human donor in good health. The CDR3 bases are TGTGCCAGCTCACCAGGACACGACTATGGCTACACCTTC. It encodes CASSPGHDYGYTF.